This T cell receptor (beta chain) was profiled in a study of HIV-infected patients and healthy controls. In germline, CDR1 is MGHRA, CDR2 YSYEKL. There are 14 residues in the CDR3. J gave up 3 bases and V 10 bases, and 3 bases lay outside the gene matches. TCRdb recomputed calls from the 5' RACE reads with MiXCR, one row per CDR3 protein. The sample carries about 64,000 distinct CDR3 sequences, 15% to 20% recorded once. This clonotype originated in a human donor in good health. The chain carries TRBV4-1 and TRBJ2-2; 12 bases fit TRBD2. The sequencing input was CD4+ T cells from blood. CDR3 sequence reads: CATSSGRDTGELFF. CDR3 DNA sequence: TGCGCCACCTCTAGCGGGAGGGACACCGGGGAGCTGTTTTTT.